Listed below are T cell receptor beta chains from one sample, sequenced in a study of CD8 T cells in Susac syndrome. TCRdb itself ran the immunoSEQ multiplex PCR reads through MiXCR, one entry per CDR3 protein. The sample consists of approximately 210,000 distinct CDR3 sequences, about 94% of them appearing once. Sequencing was done on a sample of CD4+ T cells from PBMCs. All receptors derive from a human donor with Susac syndrome. CDR3s include the opening cysteine and the closing phenylalanine or tryptophan. A D gene is named only where the DNA matches it firmly. Clone size appears in some rows only: once, few, many, or a class for an expanded clone.

TRBV29-1,TRBJ1-2,TRBD1,-,CSAVLMTQGAVGYTF,TGCAGCGCCGTGCTGATGACACAGGGGGCGGTCGGCTACACCTTC
TRBV5-4,TRBJ2-1,-,-,CASSSRGYGQFF,TGTGCCAGCAGCTCACGGGGGTATGGGCAGTTCTTC
TRBV11-2,TRBJ1-1,-,-,CASSLPPGVGEAFF,TGTGCCAGCAGCCTCCCCCCAGGGGTTGGTGAAGCTTTCTTT
TRBV11-2,TRBJ1-1,-,-,CASSLEGWQDTEAFF,TGTGCCAGCAGCCTTGAGGGCTGGCAGGACACTGAAGCTTTCTTT
TRBV20-1,TRBJ2-5,TRBD2,-,CSASRLAGAETQYF,TGCAGTGCTAGCCGACTAGCGGGGGCTGAGACCCAGTACTTC
TRBV6-2/TRBV6-3,TRBJ1-1,-,-,CASIWRNGNTEAFF,TGTGCCAGCATTTGGAGGAACGGGAACACTGAAGCTTTCTTT
TRBV20-1,TRBJ1-2,TRBD1,-,CSARGQSYGYTF,TGCAGTGCTAGGGGACAGAGCTATGGCTACACCTTC
TRBV7-2,TRBJ2-4,TRBD1,-,CASSTGQGKNIQYF,TGTGCCAGCAGCACAGGACAGGGAAAGAACATTCAGTACTTC
TRBV6-2/TRBV6-3,TRBJ2-5,TRBD2,-,CASSYSFAGEAKETQYF,TGTGCCAGCAGTTACTCGTTTGCGGGGGAGGCAAAGGAGACCCAGTACTTC
TRBV29-1,TRBJ1-5,TRBD1,-,CSVKDRVDQPQHF,TGCAGCGTCAAAGACAGGGTCGATCAGCCCCAGCATTTT
TRBV6-2/TRBV6-3,TRBJ2-7,TRBD1,-,CASSLPLQGKYF,TGTGCCAGCTCCTTACCGTTACAGGGGAAGTACTTC
TRBV3-1,TRBJ1-1,TRBD1,once,CASSQEWDRGCAFF,TGTGCCAGCAGCCAAGAATGGGACAGGGGTTGTGCTTTCTTT
TRBV27,TRBJ1-1,TRBD1,-,CASSLYRGRDTEAFF,TGTGCCAGCAGTTTATATAGGGGGCGGGACACTGAAGCTTTCTTT
TRBV3-1,TRBJ1-5,TRBD1,-,CASSLGTGAGNQPQHF,TGTGCCAGCAGCCTCGGGACAGGGGCTGGCAATCAGCCCCAGCATTTT
TRBV3-1,TRBJ1-2,-,-,CASSPSGGEPNYGYTF,TGTGCCAGCAGCCCTTCTGGAGGCGAACCTAACTATGGCTACACCTTC
TRBV29-1,TRBJ2-3,TRBD2,-,CSVDAGGDTQYF,TGCAGCGTTGACGCGGGAGGAGATACGCAGTATTTT
TRBV30,TRBJ1-6,TRBD1,-,CAWAGTGGNSPLHF,TGTGCCTGGGCCGGGACAGGAGGAAATTCACCCCTCCACTTT
TRBV18,TRBJ1-1,-,-,CASSLPLGEAFF,TGTGCCAGCTCACTTCCCCTGGGTGAAGCTTTCTTT
TRBV20-1,TRBJ2-1,TRBD2,-,CSASRLAGGGNEQFF,TGCAGTGCTAGTCGTCTAGCGGGGGGTGGCAATGAGCAGTTCTTC
TRBV30,TRBJ2-2,-,-,CAWLRSTAGELFF,TGTGCCTGGCTTCGGAGCACCGCCGGGGAGCTGTTTTTT